This TCR beta chain was profiled in a study of blood T cell repertoires in COVID-19 (dated by TCRdb to the early 2020s). Broadly, across the study: Collaborator samples came from the United States, Italy and Spain and covered acute and convalescent phases of COVID-19. The material from the prospective study consisted of cDNA or gDNA derived from T cells, B-cell-depleted T cells, or PBMCs. The repertoires were released in a freely available public database intended as a resource for research on the immune response to SARS-CoV-2. The dataset comprised deeply sampled blood TCRbeta repertoires from subjects exposed to, actively infected with, or recovered from COVID-19. HLA class I and class II types, where available, came from metadata supplied by the sample provider rather than from assay-based typing. The sample metadata nearly always contained a de-identified subject ID, COVID-19 status, age in years and sex. The samples were drawn from the first 160 participants of the ongoing ImmuneRACE study and from over a thousand subjects provided by 6 global collaborators.

Via the germline V gene, CDR1 is SGDLS and CDR2 YYNGEE. V and J are trimmed by 1 base and 6 bases, and the gene matches miss 9 bases of the junction. Taken from cysteine to phenylalanine, the CDR3 has 15 residues. The read is trimmed to its CDR3 DNA, 45 bases read in frame from base 1. The paper's findings and limits, for the study overall: The amount of clinical and demographic metadata varied by source and participant and was provided uncurated.

TCRbeta CDR3 regions were amplified from genomic DNA by means of the immunoSEQ Assay, a bias-controlled multiplex PCR. The paper's data handling went like this. Within the assay, amplification of reference gene primers was used to estimate how many nucleated cells each sample contained. To quantify the absolute abundance of each unique TCRbeta CDR3 rearrangement, sequence reads were collapsed and filtered. Productive Simpson clonality was computed per sample as the square root of Simpson's diversity index over productive rearrangements. TCRdb retrieved this table from immuneACCESS and kept in-frame rearrangements only. Not all clones are present; in checked studies, unresolved V genes account for under half, and no reason is known for the remainder. That table supplies the V and J calls and clone size; D and trimming were determined from the DNA. The sample contains more than 300,000 clones, around nine tenths of them found a single time. The top ten clonotypes cover 3.9% of the sample.

The table lists this clone with a count of one. Its recognized antigen is unknown. It has no much larger one-base neighbor in the sample; base qualities were not kept. Enrolling through a virtual design, the prospective study's participants ranged in age from roughly 18 to 100 years and lived across 24 United States geographic areas. In the prospective study, cohorts were assigned on the basis of participant-reported clinical history obtained from a screening survey and a study questionnaire. Exposed participants had been in contact with someone with a PCR-confirmed or clinician-diagnosed COVID-19 case within 2 weeks of study entry. Each participant in the prospective study had whole blood, serum and a nasopharyngeal or oropharyngeal swab collected by mobile phlebotomists. Participants in the prospective study had the option to provide additional blood draws and questionnaires over a roughly 2-month period. Before DNA extraction, prospective study blood samples were shipped either frozen or at room temperature.

Recombination connected TRBV9 to TRBJ2-7; 8 middle bases align to TRBD2. The source material was PBMCs or T cells enriched from blood (not recorded which). The sequence was obtained from a woman aged 25 to 39 who had been exposed to COVID-19. The CDR3 corresponds to CASSVRRGGRSEQYF. The bases are TGTGCCAGCAGCGTACGTCGGGGGGGTAGATCCGAGCAGTACTTC.